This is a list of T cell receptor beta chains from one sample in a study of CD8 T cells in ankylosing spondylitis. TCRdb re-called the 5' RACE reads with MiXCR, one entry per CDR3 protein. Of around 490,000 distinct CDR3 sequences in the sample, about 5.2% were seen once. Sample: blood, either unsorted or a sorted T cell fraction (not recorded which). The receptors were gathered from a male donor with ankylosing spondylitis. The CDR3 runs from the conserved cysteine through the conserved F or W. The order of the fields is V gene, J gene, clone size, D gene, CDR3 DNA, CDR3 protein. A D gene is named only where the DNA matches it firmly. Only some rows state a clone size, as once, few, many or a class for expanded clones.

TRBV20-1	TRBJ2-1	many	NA	TGCAGTGCTAGGGGTCCGCCGGGGAGAATCATCTACAATGAGCAGTTCTTC	CSARGPPGRIIYNEQFF
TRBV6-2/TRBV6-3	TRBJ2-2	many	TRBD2	TGTGCCAGCAGTTATCCGACTAGCGGGAGGGGTAACACCGGGGAGCTGTTTTTT	CASSYPTSGRGNTGELFF
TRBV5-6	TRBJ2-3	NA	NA	TGTGCCAGCAGCCTCACCGGGGGCACGAACACAGATACGCAGTATTTT	CASSLTGGTNTDTQYF
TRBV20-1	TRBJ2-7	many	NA	TGCAGTGCTAGAGGGGGCCCCGGGGGAAGCTCCTACGAGCAGTACTTC	CSARGGPGGSSYEQYF
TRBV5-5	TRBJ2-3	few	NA	TGTGCCAGCAGCTTCTTCCAGAAACCCACAGATACGCAGTATTTT	CASSFFQKPTDTQYF
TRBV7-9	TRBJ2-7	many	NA	TGTGCCAGCAGCTTAGACGACACAGATTACGAGCAGTACTTC	CASSLDDTDYEQYF
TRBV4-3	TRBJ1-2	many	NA	TGCGCCAGCAGCCACCAAAACTATGGCTACACCTTC	CASSHQNYGYTF
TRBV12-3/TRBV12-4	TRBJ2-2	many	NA	TGTGCCAGCAGTTTAGTTCTCAGGGGTAGAGGCGGGGAGCTGTTTTTT	CASSLVLRGRGGELFF
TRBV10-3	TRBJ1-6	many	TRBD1	TGTGCCATCAGTGCCAAAGGGACAGGGGGAGCAGGGTCACCCCTCCACTTT	CAISAKGTGGAGSPLHF
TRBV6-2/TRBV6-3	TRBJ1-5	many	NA	TGTGCCAGCAGTTACGGTAACCGACAGCCCCAGCATTTT	CASSYGNRQPQHF